This is a list of T cell receptor beta chains from one sample in a study of cytomegalovirus exposure and HLA in healthy donors. TCRdb keeps only in-frame clones here, not all; method: immunoSEQ multiplex PCR. The sample includes fewer than 100,000 clones, around 94% of them seen just once. Material: PBMCs. These receptors all come from a woman in her late teens or twenties in good health and CMV-seronegative. Both conserved end residues are part of each CDR3. The D gene is left open where the match is weak. The size field is filled for only some rows; it gives once, few, many or a size class.

CASSWELADGYGDTQYF TGCGCCAGCAGCTGGGAGCTAGCGGACGGATACGGAGATACGCAGTATTTT NA TRBJ2-3 TRBV5-1 TRBD2
CATSEEGSTDTQYF TGTGCCACCAGCGAAGAGGGTAGCACAGATACGCAGTATTTT NA TRBJ2-3 TRBV15 NA
CASSYGPGGEKLFF TGTGCCAGCAGTTACGGGCCCGGTGGTGAAAAACTGTTTTTT NA TRBJ1-4 TRBV6-5 NA
CASSQDYEQYF TGCGCCAGCAGCCAAGATTACGAGCAGTACTTC NA TRBJ2-7 TRBV4-1 NA
CASSTGVYGYTF TGTGCCAGCAGTACAGGGGTCTATGGCTACACCTTC NA TRBJ1-2 TRBV6-5 TRBD1
CASSLIRDRQETQYF TGTGCCAGCAGCTTAATCCGGGACAGGCAAGAGACCCAGTACTTC NA TRBJ2-5 TRBV13 TRBD1
CATSRDRGNQPQHF TGTGCCACCAGCAGAGATAGGGGGAATCAGCCCCAGCATTTT NA TRBJ1-5 TRBV15 NA
CASSRQDNPYEQYF TGTGCCAGCAGCCGACAGGACAACCCCTACGAGCAGTACTTC NA TRBJ2-7 TRBV7-9 NA
CASVHLAGGPSEQYF TGTGCCAGCGTACATCTAGCGGGGGGCCCTTCCGAGCAGTACTTC NA TRBJ2-7 TRBV27 TRBD2
CASSFRGVSYNEQFF TGTGCCAGCAGTTTCCGCGGGGTCTCCTACAATGAGCAGTTCTTC NA TRBJ2-1 TRBV27 NA
CASSLSMGRGQNEAFF TGCGCCAGCAGCTTATCAATGGGGAGAGGGCAGAATGAAGCTTTCTTT NA TRBJ1-1 TRBV5-1 NA
CARSLISGGKGKLFF TGTGCCAGAAGCTTGATCTCAGGGGGCAAGGGAAAACTGTTTTTT NA TRBJ1-4 TRBV5-3 TRBD1
CASSQTNRDRGPPNTGELFF TGCGCCAGCAGCCAAACCAACCGGGACAGGGGGCCCCCGAACACCGGGGAGCTGTTTTTT NA TRBJ2-2 TRBV5-1 TRBD1
CASSLDSSSYNEQFF TGTGCCAGCAGTTTAGACAGCAGCTCCTACAATGAGCAGTTCTTC NA TRBJ2-1 TRBV27 NA
CASSKGTGGGNTIYF TGTGCCAGCAGCAAAGGGACAGGGGGAGGAAACACCATATATTTT NA TRBJ1-3 TRBV7-2 TRBD1
CASSSPHRDLEGETQYF TGTGCCAGCAGCTCCCCACACCGGGACTTAGAAGGGGAGACCCAGTACTTC NA TRBJ2-5 TRBV5-6 NA
CASSSDSSGQGGLSLHF TGTGCCAGCAGCTCGGATTCTTCTGGACAGGGGGGATTGTCCCTCCACTTT once TRBJ1-6 TRBV5-5 TRBD1
CASVLRRQETQYF TGTGCCAGCGTACTAAGGCGTCAAGAGACCCAGTACTTC NA TRBJ2-5 TRBV6-6 NA
CASSLGREPHRQQYF TGTGCCAGCAGCTTGGGTCGGGAGCCCCATCGTCAGCAGTACTTC once TRBJ2-7 TRBV5-4 NA
CASSLMGLENTGELFF TGTGCCAGCAGCCTGATGGGACTCGAAAACACCGGGGAGCTGTTTTTT NA TRBJ2-2 TRBV7-3 NA
CASSAPVLTGGLRGARNEQFF TGTGCCAGCAGCGCCCCAGTCTTGACAGGGGGCTTAAGGGGGGCTCGGAATGAGCAGTTCTTC NA TRBJ2-1 TRBV9 TRBD1
CASSIVGFQPQHF TGTGCCAGTAGTATAGTGGGCTTTCAGCCCCAGCATTTT NA TRBJ1-5 TRBV19 NA
CASSVIGRGTDTQYF TGTGCCAGCAGTGTTATCGGGCGGGGCACAGATACGCAGTATTTT NA TRBJ2-3 TRBV6-1 NA
CASSVGGQGMGEQYF TGTGCCAGCAGCGTAGGGGGACAGGGGATGGGCGAGCAGTACTTC NA TRBJ2-7 TRBV9 TRBD1
CASSLDSEEGNQPQHF TGTGCCAGCAGCTTGGACAGCGAAGAGGGCAATCAGCCCCAGCATTTT NA TRBJ1-5 TRBV7-9 NA
CASSQVLQGSYNEQFF TGCGCCAGCAGCCAAGTGTTACAGGGTAGCTACAATGAGCAGTTCTTC NA TRBJ2-1 TRBV4-3 NA
CASSQLLAGAAGETQYF TGTGCCAGCTCCCAGTTACTAGCGGGGGCCGCCGGGGAGACCCAGTACTTC NA TRBJ2-5 TRBV14 TRBD2
CASSLASRSVRDRHSSNYGYTF TGCGCCAGCAGCCTGGCAAGCCGTAGTGTCCGGGACAGACACTCCTCTAACTATGGCTACACCTTC NA TRBJ1-2 TRBV5-1 TRBD1
CASKGVGSGNTIYF TGTGCCAGCAAAGGGGTTGGATCTGGAAACACCATATATTTT NA TRBJ1-3 TRBV27 NA
CASSLGSWEKLFF TGTGCCAGCAGCCTAGGGAGTTGGGAAAAACTGTTTTTT NA TRBJ1-4 TRBV7-8 NA
CASSFPQPRSREAFF TGTGCCAGCAGTTTTCCCCAACCGCGGTCTCGGGAGGCTTTCTTT NA TRBJ1-1 TRBV28 NA
CASSLERGNTEAFF TGTGCCAGCAGCTTAGAAAGGGGTAACACTGAAGCTTTCTTT NA TRBJ1-1 TRBV11-2 NA
CASSLWTGGQPQHF TGTGCCAGCAGTTTATGGACAGGGGGCCAGCCCCAGCATTTT NA TRBJ1-5 TRBV28 TRBD1
CASSRDRSAQPQHF TGTGCCAGTAGCCGGGACAGATCAGCTCAGCCCCAGCATTTT NA TRBJ1-5 TRBV19 TRBD1
CSVDGLPGLAGANTDTQYF TGCAGCGTTGATGGCTTACCGGGACTAGCGGGGGCTAACACAGATACGCAGTATTTT NA TRBJ2-3 TRBV29-1 TRBD2
CASSPDDRAYYGYTF TGTGCCAGCTCACCGGATGACAGGGCTTACTATGGCTACACCTTC NA TRBJ1-2 TRBV18 TRBD1
CASSLAGGNGYTF TGTGCCAGCAGTTTAGCGGGGGGGAATGGCTACACCTTC NA TRBJ1-2 TRBV27 NA
CASSVGLAVSTDTQYF TGTGCCAGCAGCGTCGGACTAGCGGTTAGCACAGATACGCAGTATTTT NA TRBJ2-3 TRBV7-9 TRBD2
CASNSDYNSPLHF TGTGCCAGCAATTCAGACTATAATTCACCCCTCCACTTT NA TRBJ1-6 TRBV6-1 NA
CASSQELIPGPPPYEQYF TGCGCCAGCAGCCAAGAGTTAATACCAGGGCCACCTCCCTACGAGCAGTACTTC NA TRBJ2-7 TRBV4-3 NA
CAWGQALTYEQYF TGTGCCTGGGGACAGGCCTTAACTTACGAGCAGTACTTC NA TRBJ2-7 TRBV30 TRBD1
CASSQEGAGTDTQYF TGCGCCAGCAGCCAAGAGGGGGCCGGGACAGATACGCAGTATTTT NA TRBJ2-3 TRBV4-3 NA
CASVSGNEQFF TGTGCCAGCGTCTCCGGGAATGAGCAGTTCTTC NA TRBJ2-1 TRBV6-6 NA
CASSTGTEHGTDTQYF TGCGCCAGCTCGACCGGGACAGAGCACGGCACAGATACGCAGTATTTT NA TRBJ2-3 TRBV5-1 TRBD1
CASSLSEGAYSGYGYTF TGTGCCAGCAGCTTATCCGAGGGGGCTTATTCAGGCTATGGCTACACCTTC NA TRBJ1-2 TRBV11-3 TRBD1
CASSVDRHDTQYF TGTGCCAGCAGCGTCGACAGACATGATACGCAGTATTTT once TRBJ2-3 TRBV7-6 NA
CAWDFGTGNYIGYTF TGTGCCTGGGACTTTGGGACAGGGAATTATATCGGCTACACCTTC NA TRBJ1-2 TRBV30 TRBD1
CASSLSGKRSSSPLHF TGTGCCAGCAGCTTGTCGGGGAAACGTAGTTCTTCACCCCTCCACTTT NA TRBJ1-6 TRBV5-6 NA
CASSPGQGGTEAFF TGTGCCAGCAGCCCCGGACAGGGGGGGACTGAAGCTTTCTTT NA TRBJ1-1 TRBV13 TRBD1
CASSFNVATEQETQYF TGTGCCAGCTCTTTTAATGTGGCGACAGAACAAGAGACCCAGTACTTC NA TRBJ2-5 TRBV18 NA
CASSLGTPQETQYF TGCGCCAGCAGTTTGGGGACACCACAAGAGACCCAGTACTTC once TRBJ2-5 TRBV5-1 NA
CASSPLPGGTEAFF TGCGCCAGCAGCCCCTTGCCCGGCGGGACTGAAGCTTTCTTT NA TRBJ1-1 TRBV5-1 NA
CAISESGQGHYGYTF TGTGCCATCAGTGAGTCGGGACAGGGACACTATGGCTACACCTTC NA TRBJ1-2 TRBV10-3 TRBD1
CASGTSGDTGELFF TGTGCCAGCGGGACTAGCGGGGACACCGGGGAGCTGTTTTTT NA TRBJ2-2 TRBV6-4 TRBD2